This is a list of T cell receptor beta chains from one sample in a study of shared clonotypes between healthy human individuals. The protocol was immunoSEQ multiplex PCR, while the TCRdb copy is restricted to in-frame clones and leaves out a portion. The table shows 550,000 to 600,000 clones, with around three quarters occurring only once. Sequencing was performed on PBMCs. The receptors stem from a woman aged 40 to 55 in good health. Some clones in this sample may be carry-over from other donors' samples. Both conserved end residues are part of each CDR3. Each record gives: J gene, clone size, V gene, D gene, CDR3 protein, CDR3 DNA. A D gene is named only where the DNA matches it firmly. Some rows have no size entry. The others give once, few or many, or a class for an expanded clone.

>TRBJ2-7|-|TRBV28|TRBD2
CASSLSASGKQYF
TGTGCCAGCAGTCTTTCGGCTAGCGGGAAGCAGTACTTC
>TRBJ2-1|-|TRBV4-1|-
CASSLELSYEQFF
TGCGCCAGCAGCCTTGAACTTAGCTATGAGCAGTTCTTC
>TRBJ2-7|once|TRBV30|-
CAWSRTYEQYF
TGTGCCTGGAGTAGAACTTACGAGCAGTACTTC
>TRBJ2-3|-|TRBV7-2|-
CASSLDTYTDTQYF
TGTGCCAGCAGCTTAGATACCTATACAGATACGCAGTATTTT
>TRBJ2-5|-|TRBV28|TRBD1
CASSPLDRDQETQYF
TGTGCCAGCAGCCCCTTGGACAGGGACCAAGAGACCCAGTACTTC
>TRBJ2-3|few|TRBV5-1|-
CASSLDGVGSTDTQYF
TGCGCCAGCAGCTTGGATGGTGTTGGTAGCACAGATACGCAGTATTTT
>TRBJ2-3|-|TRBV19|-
CASSSRESADTQYF
TGTGCCAGTAGTTCTCGGGAGTCAGCAGATACGCAGTATTTT
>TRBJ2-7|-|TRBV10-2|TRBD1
CASSYGQGASYEQYF
TGCGCCAGCAGCTACGGGCAGGGGGCCTCTTACGAGCAGTACTTC
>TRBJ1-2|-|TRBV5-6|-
CASSLGKNYGYTF
TGTGCCAGCAGCTTGGGGAAAAACTATGGCTACACCTTC
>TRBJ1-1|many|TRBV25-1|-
CASSEWNLGSTEAFF
TGTGCCAGCAGTGAATGGAATCTGGGTTCCACTGAAGCTTTCTTT
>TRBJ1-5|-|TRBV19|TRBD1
CASSTLPDRAGQPQHF
TGTGCCAGTAGTACCCTCCCGGACAGGGCCGGTCAGCCCCAGCATTTT
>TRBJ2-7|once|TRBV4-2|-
CASSQGGSGYEQYF
TGTGCCAGCAGCCAAGGAGGTAGTGGCTACGAGCAGTACTTC
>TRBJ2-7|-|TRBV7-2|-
CASSLGTWSYEQYF
TGTGCCAGCAGCTTAGGGACTTGGTCGTACGAGCAGTACTTC
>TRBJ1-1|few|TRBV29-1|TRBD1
CSVGQGGSGTEAFF
TGCAGCGTTGGACAGGGGGGATCGGGCACTGAAGCTTTCTTT
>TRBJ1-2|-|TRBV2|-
CASNPGQRGYTF
TGTGCCAGCAACCCCGGACAGCGGGGCTACACCTTC
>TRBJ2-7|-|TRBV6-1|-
CASSHQGYEQYF
TGTGCCAGCAGTCATCAAGGCTACGAGCAGTACTTC
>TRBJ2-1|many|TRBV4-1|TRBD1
CASSGDRMYNEQFF
TGCGCCAGCAGTGGGGACAGGATGTACAATGAGCAGTTCTTC
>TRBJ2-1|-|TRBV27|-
CASSFGGGLSSYNEQFF
TGTGCCAGCAGTTTTGGGGGAGGCCTCAGCTCCTACAATGAGCAGTTCTTC
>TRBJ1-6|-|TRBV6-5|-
CASSTGVRSPLHF
TGTGCCAGCAGCACGGGAGTCCGTTCACCCCTCCACTTT
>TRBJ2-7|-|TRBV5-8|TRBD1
CASRPRGPYEQYF
TGTGCCAGCAGGCCCAGGGGGCCCTACGAGCAGTACTTC
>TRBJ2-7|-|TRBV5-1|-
CASTWEAGYEQYF
TGCGCCAGCACCTGGGAGGCCGGCTACGAGCAGTACTTC
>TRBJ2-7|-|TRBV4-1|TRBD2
CASSTAGTSGHEQYF
TGCGCCAGCAGCACCGCCGGGACTAGCGGACACGAGCAGTACTTC
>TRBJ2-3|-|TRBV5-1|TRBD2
CASSPPGTRSTDTQYF
TGCGCCAGCAGCCCTCCCGGGACTAGGAGCACAGATACGCAGTATTTT
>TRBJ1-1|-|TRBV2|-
CASSVWNTEAFF
TGTGCCAGCAGTGTGTGGAACACTGAAGCTTTCTTT
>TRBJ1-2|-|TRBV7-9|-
CASSQDTYDYGYTF
TGTGCCAGCAGCCAAGACACTTACGACTATGGCTACACCTTC
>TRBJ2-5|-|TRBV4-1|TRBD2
CASSQVREGRETQYF
TGCGCCAGCAGCCAAGTACGGGAGGGCCGGGAGACCCAGTACTTC
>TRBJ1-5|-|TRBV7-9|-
CASSPVGNSNQPQHF
TGTGCCAGCAGCCCAGTTGGCAATAGCAATCAGCCCCAGCATTTT
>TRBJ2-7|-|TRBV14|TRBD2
CASSQGLAGSYEQYF
TGTGCCAGCAGCCAAGGGCTAGCGGGCTCCTACGAGCAGTACTTC
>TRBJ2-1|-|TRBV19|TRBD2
CASSKVPSGSVANEQFF
TGTGCCAGTAGTAAAGTTCCTAGCGGGAGCGTTGCGAATGAGCAGTTCTTC
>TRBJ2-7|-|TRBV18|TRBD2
CASSYGTSGSYEQYF
TGTGCCAGCTCGTACGGGACTAGCGGGAGCTACGAGCAGTACTTC
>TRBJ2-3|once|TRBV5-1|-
CASSLEGLEAPDTQYF
TGCGCCAGCAGCTTGGAAGGGCTAGAGGCTCCAGATACGCAGTATTTT
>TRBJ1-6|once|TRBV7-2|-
CASSLDGYNSPLHF
TGTGCCAGCAGCTTAGACGGCTATAATTCACCCCTCCACTTT